This T cell receptor beta chain was recorded in a study of blood T cells in healthy people across ages (dated by TCRdb to the mid-2010s). General notes on the study: In model experiments, template switching captured about one uniquely barcoded TCR beta cDNA molecule for every two T cells. The study measured age-related changes in TCR beta repertoire diversity using deep sequencing normalized with unique cDNA molecular identifiers. Donors of different ages were randomly distributed across sequencing lanes to avoid experimental bias. The donors were split into four age groups: young (average around 16 years), middle-aged (nearly 40), aged (over 55) and long-lived (over 75). The study analyzed two additional independent replicas of 1 million unique cDNA reads from the same blood draw for two donors, one aged 18 to 30 and one aged 80 or older. What the work shows at the level of the full study, not this receptor alone: Estimates of total diversity from one million sequenced T cells were regarded as lower bounds and underestimates. Compared with the aged group, the long-lived group had more naive CD4+ T cells, fewer expanded clones and increased TCR diversity, a pattern suggesting age selection. The CMV infection status of donors was not known, potentially confounding age-related changes in expanded clonotypes. Observed TCR beta diversity per million T cells fell roughly linearly with age, and a significant reduction was already apparent by age roughly 40. Because profiling used bulk unsorted PBMCs, naive and antigen-experienced compartments could not be compared conclusively. There was a strong correlation between observed TCR beta diversity and the percentage of naive T cells measured by flow cytometry.

The donors were roughly 40 Caucasian individuals from Russia, aged roughly 6 to 90 years, who were systemically healthy. Approximately 9.3 milliliters of peripheral blood were collected from each donor into EDTA-treated Vacutainer tubes. PBMCs were isolated by Ficoll-Paque density-gradient centrifugation, with at least 6 million obtained per sample. Trizol reagent was used to extract total RNA from the PBMCs, yielding at least 5 micrograms per sample. Naive CD45RAhigh/CD27high T cell percentages were measured by flow cytometry on a PBMC aliquot from every donor. Notes on this clonotype: Its binding antigen is unknown. Base-call qualities are not available, and no considerably larger clone is one nucleotide away.

A distance of 12 bases separates the germline ends of V and J, which lose 3 bases and 9 bases respectively. The CDR3, from cysteine to phenylalanine, totals 13 residues. Only CDR3 DNA remains: 39 bases, in frame from the first base. Libraries came from 5' RACE. A second PCR of roughly 6 to 11 cycles was run with a J-beta primer mix and a sample-barcoded 5' primer. Each TCR beta cDNA molecule received a unique molecular identifier from a template-switch 5' adaptor carrying 12 random nucleotides. Each sample yielded at least 2.5 million CDR3-containing paired-end reads. The Mint cDNA synthesis kit, primed by a TRBC-specific oligonucleotide, was used to synthesize first-strand cDNA from all RNA. All cDNA was treated with uracil-DNA glycosylase and then went through a first 18-cycle PCR with the universal primers M1SS and BC2_uni_R. As for the authors' bioinformatics: Each sample was normalized by randomly selecting 1 million high-quality reads, each carrying a distinct molecular identifier. Reads sharing molecular identifiers were discarded rather than binned into consensus sequences. MiTCR, run with a Q25 quality threshold and the strictest error-elimination algorithm, handled CDR3 identification, clonotype clustering and error correction. A nonparametric unseen species model with Euler transformation was used to estimate a lower bound on total TCR beta diversity. The public reads were reprocessed in TCRdb via fastp at Q25 and MiXCR, keeping in-frame beta chains. Entries are consolidated by CDR3 protein sequence, retaining the most common genes and DNA. The V and J calls and clone size are TCRdb's, not the authors'. The sample yields around 1,800,000 distinct CDR3 sequences; more than 35% were counted once. The leading ten clones occupy more than 20% of the sample.

The sample taken for sequencing was blood. This TCR derives from a human donor in good health. This receptor chain uses TRBV12-3 or TRBV12-4 and TRBJ2-1; the D gene is unclear. The DNA is as follows: TGTGCCAGCAGTTTTTTTAAGTTGGGTGAGCAGTTCTTC. Its translation is CASSFFKLGEQFF.